This is a list of T cell receptor beta chains from one sample in a study of cytomegalovirus exposure and HLA in healthy donors. Generated by immunoSEQ multiplex PCR, the TCRdb table keeps only in-frame clones and is missing some. The table lists 150,000 to 200,000 clones, more than 65% of them singletons. Material: PBMCs. All receptors derive from a man between 18 and 35 years old in good health and CMV-seropositive. Each CDR3 is given without its conserved first and last residue. Only part of the rows carry a size: once, few, many, or a class if the clone is expanded.

TRBV7-2	TRBJ1-3	few	ASSLGGLSGNTIY
TRBV25-1	TRBJ2-1	few	ASSTPIAGGSVNEQF
TRBV9	TRBJ2-5	NA	ASSTTGRETQY
TRBV6-1	TRBJ2-2	NA	ASSEARSSGELF
TRBV27	TRBJ1-1	NA	ASSSTGGPTEAF
TRBV10-2	TRBJ1-2	NA	ASSEEGRHGYT
TRBV29-1	TRBJ1-2	NA	SVDRGSQYGYT
TRBV5-4	TRBJ2-6	NA	ASTTPGQGMVGANVLT
TRBV5-8	TRBJ2-1	NA	ASSHGTSGSRPYNEQF
TRBV5-1	TRBJ2-2	NA	ASSQNTGELF
TRBV9	TRBJ2-1	few	ASSDSGRSYNEQF
TRBV19	TRBJ2-2	few	ASTDRAGTGELF
TRBV18	TRBJ1-3	NA	ASSPDRGNGNTIY
TRBV14	TRBJ1-2	few	ASSQLDGNYGYT
TRBV30	TRBJ1-4	NA	AWSGSGGWTDEKLF
TRBV27	TRBJ2-5	once	ASSPPTGGWETQY
TRBV6-6	TRBJ1-2	NA	ASSPKGQGHYGYT
TRBV15	TRBJ1-5	few	ATSQQGVRRPQH
TRBV6-1	TRBJ1-1	NA	ASSEASRNTEAF
TRBV28	TRBJ2-2	NA	ASRVLAAIPGELF
TRBV9	TRBJ1-2	NA	ASSVVDTASYGYT
TRBV6-5	TRBJ1-2	NA	ASSYTDLGGGYGYT
TRBV2	TRBJ1-6	NA	ASSGRQGGSPLH
TRBV7-9	TRBJ2-5	NA	ASSLIGTNKETQY
TRBV5-5	TRBJ1-5	once	ASSLGQGGIQPQH
TRBV6-1	TRBJ1-3	NA	ASSEQGAEAIY
TRBV9	TRBJ2-1	NA	ASSTSAGSYNEQF
TRBV5-1	TRBJ2-3	NA	ASSAGMGLAGGPPSDTQY
TRBV15	TRBJ1-3	NA	ATSRDGSGNTIY
TRBV29-1	TRBJ1-1	NA	SVEGHMNTEAF
TRBV5-1	TRBJ1-2	NA	ASSRRGADGYT
TRBV11-2	TRBJ2-1	NA	ASRGQSSYNEQF
TRBV7-9	TRBJ2-3	NA	ASVQRGTGSGTDTQY
TRBV6-1	TRBJ1-5	NA	ASREDGFYSAPQH
TRBV5-1	TRBJ1-4	NA	ASSPSDREDEKLF
TRBV5-1	TRBJ2-5	NA	ASSADSRMAQY
TRBV7-9	TRBJ2-2	few	ASSLGANTGELF
TRBV9	TRBJ2-5	NA	ASSVTAGEGETQY
TRBV13	TRBJ2-1	few	ASSLAGWNEQF
TRBV18	TRBJ1-4	NA	ASSLQRGIDSSEKLF
TRBV5-4	TRBJ1-2	NA	ASRSNRAANYGYT
TRBV6-5	TRBJ1-2	NA	ASSFPGGDGYT
TRBV5-1	TRBJ2-5	NA	ASSFGRGPPQETQY
TRBV5-6	TRBJ1-1	few	ASSFPTGAVTEAF
TRBV6-6	TRBJ2-5	NA	ASSFTGPQETQY
TRBV5-1	TRBJ2-5	few	ASSSGTGHLMETQY